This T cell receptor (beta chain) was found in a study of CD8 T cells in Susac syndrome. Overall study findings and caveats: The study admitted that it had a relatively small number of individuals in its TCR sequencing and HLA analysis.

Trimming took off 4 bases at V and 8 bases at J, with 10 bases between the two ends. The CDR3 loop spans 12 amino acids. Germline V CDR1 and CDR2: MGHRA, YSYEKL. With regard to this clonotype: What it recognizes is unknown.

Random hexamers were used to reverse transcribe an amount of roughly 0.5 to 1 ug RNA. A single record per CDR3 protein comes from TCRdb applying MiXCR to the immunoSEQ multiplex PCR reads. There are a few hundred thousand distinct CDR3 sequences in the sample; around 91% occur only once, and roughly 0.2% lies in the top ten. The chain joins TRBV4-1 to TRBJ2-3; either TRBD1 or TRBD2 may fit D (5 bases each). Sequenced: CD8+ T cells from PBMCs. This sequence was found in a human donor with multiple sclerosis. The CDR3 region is CASSPGTGTQYF. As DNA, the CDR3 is TGCGCCAGCAGCCCCGGGACGGGTACGCAGTATTTT.